This T cell receptor beta chain is from a study of cytomegalovirus exposure and HLA in healthy donors. Study-wide results and caveats: Most TCR sequences were uncommon, yet certain public TCRs appeared in many donors.

Primers included in the PCR were 60 Vbeta and 13 Jbeta primers. Repertoires were generated with immunoSEQ multiplex PCR, while TCRdb's copy carries only in-frame clones and drops some. This sample has approximately 53,000 clones, with less than 85% found just once. With respect to this clone: The target antigen is unknown. The junction departs from germline at one end; a sequencing error may be responsible.

The CDR3 has 14 amino acids. In germline, CDR1 is MDHEN, CDR2 SYDVKM. This clonotype was sampled from a man aged 30 to 45 in good health and CMV-seropositive. The V and J genes are TRBV28 and TRBJ1-6; D uncertain. Sequenced sample: PBMCs. CDR3 coding DNA: TGTGCCAGCAGTTTTCGGTCAGGAAGATCACCCCTCAACTTT. Translation: CASSFRSGRSPLNF.